The T cell receptor (beta chain) described here comes from a study of early T cells in non-severe SARS-CoV-2 infection. Study-wide context: Sequencing of bulk RNA from unsorted whole blood was done, without chain pairing. Study results and caveats: VDJdb matching skewed toward anti-spike CD8 responses, missing private and CD4 specificities.

Unique molecular identifiers (one per individual cDNA molecule) were attached. TCRdb ran MiXCR on the 5' RACE reads and lists one entry per CDR3 protein. This table has 87,000 or so distinct CDR3 sequences, 12% to 15% appearing once. This clonotype has ten or more counts. Its specificity is unknown. Sequenced material: whole blood. The clonotype comes from an adult who was a healthcare worker with PCR-confirmed SARS-CoV-2 infection or an uninfected control (not recorded which).

This CDR3 reads CASSQDNGGHNEQFF. The CDR3 DNA sequence: TGTGCCAGCAGCCAAGACAACGGAGGACACAATGAGCAGTTCTTC. This chain joins TRBV3-1 and TRBJ2-1; maybe TRBD2 (5 bases). Germline-derived CDR1 and CDR2 are LGHDT and YNNKEL (reference sequence). This CDR3 has 15 amino acids. Trimming pared 0 bases from V and 5 bases from J, leaving 11 bases between.